The sequence of this T cell receptor beta chain was determined in a study of long-term antiretroviral therapy in people with HIV. Regarding the study as a whole: Clones with expansion before ART led the repertoire at all time points. Compared with controls, HIV repertoires showed narrower CDR3 length ranges. Subsequent to ART, diversity was augmented yet persisted below that of transplant donor controls.

The V gene lost 0 bases and the J gene lost 7 bases, with 14 bases spanning the gap. The CDR3 is 15 amino acids. The germline CDR1 and CDR2 sequences are SGHRS and YFSETQ. The study drew at least one pre-ART and at least two post-ART PBMC samples from every donor. For this clone: The antigen is undetermined.

Researchers ran immunoSEQ v3.0 at survey level. Sequenced by immunoSEQ multiplex PCR; TCRdb stores in-frame clones only, minus some. The sample records 30,000 to 40,000 clones, roughly 82% being singletons. The V gene is TRBV5-1, the J gene TRBJ2-1, with no clear D. This specimen consisted of unsorted PBMCs, obtained 0.3 years after starting antiretroviral therapy. The clonotype was recovered from a man aged 18-30 years with HIV. CDR3 amino acids: CASSLALGSGNEQFF. The CDR3 DNA reads as TGCGCCAGCAGCTTGGCACTCGGGTCCGGGAATGAGCAGTTCTTC.